Included here is one T cell receptor beta chain sequence, with context. Relative to the germline gene, one junction end is altered; a read error may explain this. The roughly 19-32 mg bulk tissue piece was not sorted before simultaneous RNA and DNA extraction. Surgical resection was the treatment these patients received for primary liver carcinoma. This CDR3 is 12 amino acids long. Starting material of about 450 ng total RNA yielded TCR beta cDNA via a constant-region primer. Slightly modified ARM-PCR served as the procedure for the TCR beta libraries. These libraries came from three rounds of nested multiplex PCR. In the first two PCR rounds, TRBV1-TRBV30 forward primers were paired with a C-beta reverse primer, and each round lasted approximately 9 cycles. From the multiplex PCR reads, TCRdb called clonotypes with MiXCR, one entry per CDR3 protein. The top ten hold about 26% of the sample, which has roughly 53,000 distinct CDR3 sequences, about 80% seen once.

These data come from a study of tumor-infiltrating lymphocytes in primary liver carcinoma. The clonotype originates from a man aged 35 to 55 with primary liver carcinoma and hepatitis B virus infection. The source material was liver tumor tissue from sampling region 2. Subset specified: tumor region T2, inferior pole. This rearrangement joins TRBV12-3 or TRBV12-4 to TRBJ2-1, with a tentative D call TRBD2 (5 bases). The end of the DNA fits TRBJ2-7 better, so the J call may be wrong. The CDR3 loop reads CASSLAGNEQYF. In DNA, the CDR3 is TGTGCCAGTAGTTTAGCCGGGAATGAGCAGTACTTC.